Following are 28 T cell receptor beta chains from one sample sequenced in a study. One entry per CDR3 protein, called by TCRdb with MiXCR from the RT-PCR reads. The data contain approximately 6,000 distinct CDR3 sequences, 91% of them singletons. The source material was memory CD4+ T cells from blood. Receptors originate from a female donor in good health, serving as a healthy control.

Of note for this clonotype: Because the CDR3 is missing its conserved closing phenylalanine or tryptophan, this is likely a read error. Being off target in a library aimed at alpha chains, this beta chain has a size of little meaning. This chain connects TRBV7-7 to TRBJ2-7; TRBD2 aligns across 7 bases. Unmatched junction bases numbered 8, after V lost 5 bases and J lost 4 bases. Germline V CDR1 and CDR2: SSHAT, FNYEAQ (reference sequence). The length of the CDR3 is 14 residues. The CDR3 sequence is CASSPPGRVYEQYI. CDR3 in DNA: TGTGCCAGCAGCCCGCCGGGGAGGGTGTACGAGCAGTACATC.

Comment on this clonotype: Within a library made for alpha chains, this beta chain is off target, and its count is uninformative. In nucleotides, the CDR3 is TGTGCCAGCAGCTCCATGGGCGCAGGCAACTATTACGAGCAGTACTTC. Residues: CASSSMGAGNYYEQYF. V usage is TRBV11-2 and J usage is TRBJ2-7; no clear D gene. Looked up from germline, CDR1 is SGHAT and CDR2 is FQNNGV. The CDR3 contains 16 residues. The V gene lost 4 bases and the J gene lost 4 bases, with 20 bases spanning the gap.

In this sample, this clonotype is large. This beta chain appears as a stray read in a library generated for alpha chains; its size is not informative. The rearrangement uses TRBV4-2 and TRBJ2-2; TRBD2 agrees at 8 bases. V lost 0 bases to trimming and J lost 4 bases; unmatched junction nucleotides: 10. Per germline, CDR1 LGHNA and CDR2 YNFKEQ. The CDR3 sequence is 18 residues long. CDR3 nucleotides: TGTGCCAGCAGCCAAGATCAGACGGCGGGAGGAGGCACCGGGGAGCTGTTTTTT. Translated: CASSQDQTAGGGTGELFF.

Comments on this clonotype: This beta chain represents an off-target read in a library built for alpha chains; its size is of limited meaning. The chain joins TRBV5-1 to TRBJ2-2; 8 positions match TRBD2. Trimming removed 5 bases from V and 2 bases from J; junction bases left unmatched: 8. CDR3 length equals 16 residues. Germline V gene lookup returns CDR1 SGHRS and CDR2 YFSETQ. The CDR3 protein is CASSPNAGGNTGELFF. The CDR3 region has the DNA TGCGCCAGCAGTCCTAACGCGGGGGGTAACACCGGGGAGCTGTTTTTT.

To note about this clonotype: This beta chain lies outside the target of a library built for alpha chains; its clone size means little. This chain joins TRBV14 and TRBJ2-3, with a weak D call TRBD1 (7 bases). The CDR3 sequence is 16 residues long. V lost 5 bases, J lost 6 bases, and 21 bases lay in between. The V gene's germline CDR1 is SGHDN and CDR2 FVKESK. CDR3 coding DNA: TGTGCCAGCAGCTCCACTCGGGGGCCCAGGGGGGATACGCAGTATTTT. Its translation: CASSSTRGPRGDTQYF.

A remark on this clonotype: For a library built for alpha chains, this beta chain is a stray read; little rests on its size. V is TRBV5-1 and J is TRBJ2-6; D gene ambiguous. With 2 bases removed from V and 0 bases from J, the gap between germline ends came to 9 bases. This CDR3 has 16 residues. CDR1 SGHRS and CDR2 YFSETQ come from the germline V gene. The CDR3 nucleotides are TGCGCCAGCAGCTTCCGGCAGTCCTCTGGGGCCAACGTCCTGACTTTC. Its protein is CASSFRQSSGANVLTF.

This clonotype was counted once. This beta chain appears as a stray read in a library generated for alpha chains; its size is not informative. This chain links TRBV28 with TRBJ2-3, with 8 bases identical to TRBD2. This CDR3 is built from 19 residues. Germline trimming cut 3 bases from V and 5 bases from J; bases unmatched to any gene: 19. Germline loops: CDR1 MDHEN, CDR2 SYDVKM. CDR3 sequence: CASSFLPSNSGGRRDTQYF. As DNA, the CDR3 is TGTGCCAGCAGTTTCCTTCCCTCTAACTCGGGGGGGCGCCGAGATACGCAGTATTTT.

Notes on this clonotype: For a library built for alpha chains, this beta chain is a stray read; little rests on its size. The V call is TRBV10-3, the J call TRBJ2-1; D gene unclear. Deletions cut 2 bases from V and 5 bases from J, with 7 bases between. Germline assignment: CDR1 ENHRY and CDR2 SYGVKD. The CDR3 covers 13 residues. CDR3 region: CAISEGSHNEQFF. The CDR3 DNA follows: TGTGCCATCAGTGAGGGATCCCACAATGAGCAGTTCTTC.

Turning to this clonotype: The library was prepared for alpha chains; this beta chain is a stray read, so its frequency means little. CDR3 in DNA: TGTGCCAGCAGCTCGCTGGGACTAGCGGGGGTCACAGATACGCAGTATTTT. It is translated as CASSSLGLAGVTDTQYF. The chain couples TRBV11-2 to TRBJ2-3; TRBD2 matches 14 bases. Germline V lookup: CDR1 SGHAT, CDR2 FQNNGV. With 4 bases clipped from V and 2 bases from J, the junction kept 5 bases outside the gene matches. The CDR3 is 17 amino acids.

With regard to this clonotype: This beta chain turned up in a library designed for alpha chains; as an off-target read, its abundance says little. The V gene is TRBV6-1, the J gene TRBJ2-5, with D hard to call. The CDR3 totals 14 residues. V was shortened by 6 bases and J by 4 bases, with 15 bases between the two germline ends. CDR1 is MNHNS and CDR2 is SASEGT in the germline V gene. CDR3 bases: TGTGCCAGCAGAGACCCCGGGCGGCGAGAGACCCAGTACTTC. This encodes CASRDPGRRETQYF.

On this clonotype: This beta chain represents an off-target read in a library built for alpha chains; its size is of limited meaning. The chain couples TRBV27 to TRBJ1-2; 7 nucleotides align to TRBD1. There are 13 residues in the CDR3. V shed 3 bases, J shed 7 bases, and the junction held 5 bases outside the gene matches. Per germline, CDR1 MNHEY and CDR2 SMNVEV (reference sequence). The CDR3 is CASSLNRGRGYTF. CDR3 coding DNA: TGTGCCAGCAGTTTGAACAGGGGACGTGGCTACACCTTC.

As to this clonotype: Because the library targeted alpha chains, this beta chain is an off-target read whose size means little. J is TRBJ2-1 and V is TRBV6-6, with D possibly being TRBD2 (6 bases). This CDR3 has 12 residues. Germline V gene sequence: CDR1 MNHNY, CDR2 SVGAGI (reference sequence). The V and J ends lost 7 bases and 9 bases respectively, with 13 bases between them. The CDR3 coding sequence is TGTGCCAGCACGGGGGATTGGGGTGAGCAGTTCTTC. Its translation is CASTGDWGEQFF.

With respect to this clonotype: The size of this beta chain means little, since it is a stray read in a library made for alpha chains. The chain joins TRBV5-5 to TRBJ2-1; 7 positions agree with TRBD1. CDR3 size: 14 residues. Germline lookup yields CDR1 SGHKS and CDR2 YYEKEE (reference sequence). J lost 0 bases, V lost 7 bases, and 4 bases had no gene match. CDR3 bases: TGTGCCAGCGTTAGGGACAGCTCCTACAATGAGCAGTTCTTC. The encoded protein is CASVRDSSYNEQFF.

With regard to this clonotype: The size of this beta chain means little, since it is a stray read in a library made for alpha chains. The chain uses TRBV20-1 and TRBJ1-1; TRBD1 is a possible D gene (6 bases). The CDR3 contains 15 residues. The V gene lost 3 bases and the J gene lost 6 bases, with 20 bases spanning the gap. Germline V gene sequence: CDR1 DFQATT, CDR2 SNEGSKA (reference sequence). The CDR3 spells CSASLPLRGNAEAFF. Written as DNA, the CDR3 is TGCAGTGCTAGCCTACCCCTCAGGGGTAACGCTGAAGCTTTCTTT.

A word on this clonotype: Because the library targeted alpha chains, this beta chain is an off-target read whose size means little. The chain carries TRBV10-3 and TRBJ2-3; 11 nucleotides line up with TRBD1. Trimming at V came to 3 bases and at J to 4 bases, leaving 3 bases not matched to a gene. The germline gives CDR1 ENHRY, CDR2 SYGVKD. The CDR3 consists of 15 residues. The CDR3 loop is CAISEGQGAADTQYF. The CDR3, as DNA: TGTGCCATCAGTGAAGGACAGGGGGCCGCAGATACGCAGTATTTT.

Remarks on this clonotype: This beta chain represents an off-target read in a library built for alpha chains; its size is of limited meaning. This chain's CDR3 is CSVEIAGGRETQYF. The CDR3 coding sequence is TGCAGCGTTGAAATAGCGGGAGGGCGGGAGACCCAGTACTTC. The chain employs TRBV29-1 and TRBJ2-5; 11 bases line up with TRBD2. Germline-derived CDR1 and CDR2 are SQVTM and ANQGSEA. V was pared by 2 bases and J by 5 bases, with 4 bases of the junction left unmatched. The CDR3 length is 14 residues.

Note on this clonotype: As an off-target read in a library built for alpha chains, this beta chain has a frequency of little significance. This chain joins TRBV12-3 or TRBV12-4 and TRBJ1-1; D unresolved. CDR3 size: 11 residues. V was cut by 8 bases and J by 3 bases, with 7 bases left in between. The CDR3 is CASVSYTEAFF. The CDR3 nucleotides read TGTGCCAGCGTGTCGTACACTGAAGCTTTCTTT.

A note on this clonotype: This beta chain is an off-target read within a library intended for alpha chains, so its frequency means little. V gene TRBV29-1 combines with J gene TRBJ2-1; D gene uncertain. CDR1 SQVTM and CDR2 ANQGSEA come from the germline V gene. V lost 7 bases and J 8 bases, leaving 12 bases between the germline ends. The CDR3 has 11 residues. CDR3 nucleotide sequence: TGCAGCGCCCGTCCTGGCGATGAGCAGTTCTTC. Translating gives CSARPGDEQFF.

As for this clonotype: Since the library was made to target alpha chains, this beta chain is a stray read and its abundance is not meaningful. DNA for the CDR3: TGTGCCAGCAGTTTATTGGCAGGGGGCAACGAGCAGTACTTC. Its translation: CASSLLAGGNEQYF. The chain couples TRBV12-3 or TRBV12-4 to TRBJ2-7; 8 positions match TRBD1. Germline trimming cut 2 bases from V and 5 bases from J; bases unmatched to any gene: 5. The CDR3 consists of 14 residues.

Comments on this clonotype: Little can be read into the size of this beta chain, an off-target read in a library designed for alpha chains. The chain uses TRBV5-1 and TRBJ2-3; 8 nucleotides align to TRBD2. Germline loops: CDR1 SGHRS, CDR2 YFSETQ. The CDR3 extends over 16 amino acids. With V trimmed by 4 bases and J by 0 bases, 7 bases remained unmatched. In nucleotides, the CDR3 is TGCGCCAGCAGCCCCGCTAGCGGGTTTAGCACAGATACGCAGTATTTT. It translates to CASSPASGFSTDTQYF.

Turning to this clonotype: This beta chain lies outside the target of a library built for alpha chains; its clone size means little. The V and J genes are TRBV20-1 and TRBJ1-6; perhaps TRBD1 as D (6 bases). Trimming cost V 1 base and J 8 bases, with 15 bases left between them. This CDR3 spans 15 amino acids. CDR1 is DFQATT and CDR2 is SNEGSKA in the germline V gene (reference sequence). The CDR3 DNA reads TGCAGTGCTAGAGGACAGGCCGGGGGGTATTCACCCCTCCACTTT. Amino acid sequence: CSARGQAGGYSPLHF.

Details on this clonotype: This beta chain is off target for a library built for alpha chains, so its abundance means little. The genes are TRBV20-1 and TRBJ2-7, with TRBD1 identical over 9 bases. This CDR3 comprises 14 residues. Trimming removed 6 bases from V and 6 bases from J; junction bases left unmatched: 12. CDR1 and CDR2 from the germline V gene are DFQATT and SNEGSKA (reference sequence). CDR3 DNA sequence: TGCAGTGCAAACCTTAGGGACAGGGTGATCGAGCAGTACTTC. Amino acid sequence: CSANLRDRVIEQYF.

With respect to this clonotype: This beta chain slipped into a library made for alpha chains as a stray read, so its size is not meaningful. The gene calls are TRBV29-1 and TRBJ2-7; D possibly matches TRBD1 or TRBD2 (5 bases each). With 6 bases removed from V and 5 bases from J, the gap between germline ends came to 11 bases. Germline V gene sequence: CDR1 SQVTM, CDR2 ANQGSEA. The CDR3 is 11 residues long. CDR3 nucleotide sequence: TGCAGCGTGGGGGTTGGCGACGAGCAGTACTTC. Its protein product is CSVGVGDEQYF.

Notes on this clonotype: The library was built for alpha chains, so this beta chain is an off-target read and its size means little. The gene calls are TRBV20-1 and TRBJ1-6; D gene uncertain. Trimming took 5 bases from V and 7 from J, leaving 15 bases between them. The CDR3 contains 14 residues. Germline CDR1 is DFQATT and CDR2 is SNEGSKA (reference sequence). The CDR3 region has the DNA TGCAGTGCTCCTCGGGAGATATCCAATTCACCCCTCCACTTT. Translated, it gives CSAPREISNSPLHF.

A note on this clonotype: Since the library was made to target alpha chains, this beta chain is a stray read and its abundance is not meaningful. This chain links TRBV12-3 or TRBV12-4 with TRBJ1-5; D might be TRBD1 (5 bases). The CDR3 contains 14 residues. V shed 3 bases and J shed 3 bases, with 9 bases lying between them. The CDR3 DNA follows: TGTGCCAGCAGTTTTCAGGGTCCCAATCAGCCCCAGCATTTT. It is translated as CASSFQGPNQPQHF.

A note on this clonotype: This beta chain lies outside the target of a library built for alpha chains; its clone size means little. The CDR3: CSARDGIRSETQYF. DNA for the CDR3: TGCAGTGCTAGAGATGGGATTAGATCGGAGACCCAGTACTTC. The V and J genes are TRBV20-1 and TRBJ2-5; no firm D call. V lost 0 bases, J lost 5 bases, and 13 bases lay in between. This CDR3 contains 14 residues. The germline V gene encodes CDR1 DFQATT and CDR2 SNEGSKA (reference sequence).

As to this clonotype: Since the library was made to target alpha chains, this beta chain is a stray read and its abundance is not meaningful. The V call is TRBV6-5, the J call TRBJ1-5, with a tentative D call TRBD1 (6 bases). The ends were cut back, 0 bases at V and 0 bases at J, with 6 bases in the middle. The CDR3 covers 15 residues. The germline V gene has CDR1 MNHEY and CDR2 SVGAGI. The CDR3 sequence is CASSYSGASNQPQHF. The DNA for the CDR3 is TGTGCCAGCAGTTACTCGGGGGCTAGCAATCAGCCCCAGCATTTT.

As for this clonotype: As an off-target read in a library built for alpha chains, this beta chain has a frequency of little significance. The chain links TRBV29-1 to TRBJ1-3; D unresolved. With 4 bases removed from V and 0 bases from J, the gap between germline ends came to 4 bases. CDR3 size: 12 residues. Germline CDR1 and CDR2: SQVTM and ANQGSEA. The CDR3 loop is CSVVSSGNTIYF. For the CDR3, the DNA is TGCAGCGTTGTTAGCTCTGGAAACACCATATATTTT.